Each of the 17 T cell receptor beta chains below was sequenced from the same sample in a study of T-cell memory formation after mild COVID-19. TCRdb reprocessed the 5' RACE reads via MiXCR and lists one record per CDR3 protein. Of over 95,000 distinct CDR3 sequences in the sample, around a fifth were seen once. Specimen: PBMCs or a T cell subset sorted from them (not recorded which). The source is a man between 18 and 29 years old who had mild COVID-19 (a few samples of this study predate the infection). Cell type and time point are not known.

The chain joins TRBV12-3 or TRBV12-4 to TRBJ2-2; maybe TRBD1 (6 bases). The CDR3 sequence is 13 residues long. V gave up 8 bases and J gave up 0 bases, with 7 bases separating them. The CDR3 is CASGTTNTGELFF. The CDR3 DNA reads as TGTGCCAGCGGGACAACGAACACCGGGGAGCTGTTTTTT.

This chain uses TRBV12-3 or TRBV12-4 with TRBJ2-3, with D unresolved. This CDR3 region has 10 residues. V was clipped by 6 bases and J by 3 bases, with 1 base between them. CDR3 DNA: TGTGCCAGCAGGACAGATACGCAGTATTTT. This gives the protein CASRTDTQYF.

This clonotype was counted only a few times. This sequence joins TRBV4-3 and TRBJ2-5; 11 bases map to TRBD1. CDR3 length equals 15 residues. Unmatched junction bases numbered 6, after V lost 0 bases and J lost 9 bases. The germline V gene has CDR1 LGHNA and CDR2 YSLEER. CDR3 DNA sequence: TGCGCCAGCAGCCAAGATACTGGGACAGGGGGTTCCCAGTACTTC. It encodes CASSQDTGTGGSQYF.

The sample holds a few counts of this clonotype. V and J are TRBV9 and TRBJ2-3; D is undetermined. CDR1 SGDLS and CDR2 YYNGEE come from the germline V gene. CDR3 length equals 16 residues. The V and J ends lost 4 bases and 2 bases respectively, with 17 bases between them. Written as DNA, the CDR3 is TGTGCCAGCAGCCAGATAGGGCTACTTGACACAGATACGCAGTATTTT. Translating gives CASSQIGLLDTDTQYF.

This clonotype was recorded a few times. V gene TRBV7-9 combines with J gene TRBJ2-5; no clear D gene. The V end lost 6 bases, the J end lost 0 bases, and 8 bases lay between the germline ends. This CDR3 has 13 amino acids. In germline, CDR1 is SEHNR, CDR2 FQNEAQ (reference sequence). The CDR3: CASSPQHQETQYF. CDR3 DNA: TGTGCCAGCAGTCCACAACACCAAGAGACCCAGTACTTC.

The chain combines TRBV6-6 with TRBJ1-6; D might be TRBD1 (5 bases). The CDR3 runs 14 residues. V lost 6 bases and J lost 8, with 14 bases in between. CDR1 is MNHNY, CDR2 SVGAGI, per germline (reference sequence). For the CDR3, the DNA is TGTGCCAGCAGATGGGGGATCTTGGATTCACCCCTCCACTTT. Translating it yields CASRWGILDSPLHF.

The rearrangement links TRBV2 to TRBJ2-7; D call uncertain. The CDR3 length is 13 residues. The V gene's germline CDR1 is SNHLY and CDR2 FYNNEI. Trimming pared 10 bases from V and 6 bases from J, leaving 19 bases between. CDR3 nucleotide sequence: TGTGCCATCGCCGTAACAAGTCTCCGCGAGCAGTACTTC. Translated, it gives CAIAVTSLREQYF.

The gene calls are TRBV4-2 and TRBJ2-7; 8 bases are shared with TRBD2. The V and J ends lost 1 base and 3 bases, in that order; junction bases with no gene match: 8. The CDR3 spans 16 residues. The germline V gene has CDR1 LGHNA and CDR2 YNFKEQ. The CDR3 nucleotides read TGTGCCAGCAGCCAAGTGGATAGCGGGGATTACTACGAGCAGTACTTC. Its translation: CASSQVDSGDYYEQYF.

This clonotype occurred a few times. The chain joins TRBV4-2 to TRBJ1-2; D is perhaps TRBD1 (5 bases). Germline CDR1 LGHNA, CDR2 YNFKEQ. The V gene lost 3 bases and the J gene lost 5 bases, with 10 bases spanning the gap. This CDR3 has 13 amino acids. Written as DNA, the CDR3 is TGTGCCAGCAGCCATCTCGGGGGGTATGGCTACACCTTC. Translating it yields CASSHLGGYGYTF.

The V call is TRBV2, the J call TRBJ1-2; TRBD1 matches 8 bases. The germline gives CDR1 SNHLY, CDR2 FYNNEI. The ends lost 10 bases at V and 4 bases at J; junction bases unmatched: 8. The CDR3 covers 13 residues. The CDR3 DNA sequence: TGTGCCATAATCAGGGGGCGCTTCTATGGCTACACCTTC. It codes for CAIIRGRFYGYTF.

This clonotype occurred a few times. The CDR3 sequence is CASTTAGSYNEQFF. The CDR3 coding sequence is TGTGCCAGCACTACAGCTGGCTCCTACAATGAGCAGTTCTTC. V and J are TRBV7-2 and TRBJ2-1; D uncertain. With 7 bases removed from V and 0 bases from J, the gap between germline ends came to 10 bases. This CDR3 has 14 amino acids. Germline V CDR1 and CDR2: SGHTA, FQGNSA. Based on the CDR3 plus reference TRBV7-2 and TRBJ2-1, the full variable domain is GAGVSQSPSNKVTEKGKDVELRCDPISGHTALYWYRQSLGQGLEFLIYFQGNSAPDKSGLPSDRFSAERTGGSVSTLTIQRTQQEDSAVYLCASTTAGSYNEQFFGPGTRLTVL.

The chain couples TRBV20-1 to TRBJ2-3; no firm D call. CDR3 length equals 14 residues. The ends were cut back, 3 bases at V and 7 bases at J, with 17 bases in the middle. The germline CDR1 and CDR2 sequences are DFQATT and SNEGSKA (reference sequence). CDR3 sequence reads: CSARLAVLVHTQYF. Written as DNA, the CDR3 is TGCAGTGCTAGGCTCGCGGTTCTTGTGCATACGCAGTATTTT.

The CDR3 loop reads CAWGQGAEQYF. In DNA form, the CDR3 reads TGTGCCTGGGGACAGGGAGCCGAGCAGTACTTC. This chain connects TRBV30 to TRBJ2-7; 8 bases match TRBD1. The CDR3 sequence is 11 residues long. Germline V CDR1 and CDR2: GTSNPN, SVGIG (reference sequence). Trimming at V came to 5 bases and at J to 6 bases, leaving 3 bases not matched to a gene.

The genes are TRBV20-1 and TRBJ2-7; D not certain. CDR1 is DFQATT and CDR2 is SNEGSKA in the germline V gene (reference sequence). Trimming took off 5 bases at V and 5 bases at J, with 22 bases between the two ends. This CDR3 has 15 amino acids. The chain's CDR3 is CSARIPGHAPDEQYF. The CDR3 DNA reads as TGCAGTGCTCGCATCCCCGGGCACGCCCCCGACGAGCAGTACTTC.

This clonotype was found once. J is TRBJ2-1 and V is TRBV2; D might be TRBD1 (5 bases). Deletions cut 7 bases from V and 9 bases from J, with 13 bases between. This CDR3 comprises 12 residues. CDR1 is SNHLY and CDR2 is FYNNEI in the germline V gene. CDR3 residues: CASTLGVAEQFF. The CDR3 DNA follows: TGTGCCAGCACGCTAGGGGTGGCTGAGCAGTTCTTC.

The chain carries TRBV4-3 and TRBJ2-7, with D possibly being TRBD2 (6 bases). The CDR3 loop spans 13 amino acids. Deletions cut 1 base from V and 10 bases from J, with 14 bases between. Germline V gives CDR1 LGHNA, CDR2 YSLEER. DNA of the CDR3: TGCGCCAGCAGCCAAGTCCTGGGGGGACCACAGTACGTC. Residues: CASSQVLGGPQYV.

This sequence joins TRBV19 and TRBJ2-7; 8 bases agree with TRBD1. Germline trimming cut 4 bases from V and 4 bases from J; bases unmatched to any gene: 6. Germline V gene data show CDR1 as LNHDA and CDR2 as SQIVND (reference sequence). The length of the CDR3 is 14 residues. The DNA of the CDR3 is TGTGCCAGTAGTAACAGGGGGAATTGGTACGAGCAGTACTTC. Protein product: CASSNRGNWYEQYF. The variable domain in full, with the rest retrieved from reference TRBV19 and TRBJ2-7, is DGGITQSPKYLFRKEGQNVTLSCEQNLNHDAMYWYRQDPGQGLRLIYYSQIVNDFQKGDIAEGYSVSREKKESFPLTVTSAQKNPTAFYLCASSNRGNWYEQYFGPGTRLTVT.